The 11 T cell receptor beta chains presented below share a single source sample, sequenced in a study of cytomegalovirus exposure and HLA in healthy donors (dated by TCRdb to about 2017). Library preparation was by the immunoSEQ multiplex PCR assay. TCRdb limited this immuneACCESS table to in-frame rearrangements with V and J called. A share of clones is missing; checked studies link under half to unresolved V genes, and the rest is unexplained. This sample gives 150,000 to 200,000 clones in total; about nine tenths of them show up just once. The ten largest make up roughly 2.5% of the sample. Sequencing input: PBMCs. These receptors all stem from a man aged 18 to 29 in good health and CMV-seropositive.

This rearrangement joins TRBV28 to TRBJ2-7; TRBD1 matches at 7 bases. This CDR3 region has 17 residues. V lost 3 bases to trimming and J lost 0 bases; unmatched junction nucleotides: 11. Germline values: CDR1 MDHEN, CDR2 SYDVKM. CDR3: CASSFQTLGQFSYEQYF. CDR3 coding DNA: TGTGCCAGCAGTTTCCAAACCCTGGGACAGTTCTCCTACGAGCAGTACTTC.

The chain uses TRBV4-3 and TRBJ2-3; D is possibly TRBD1 (5 bases). Germline V lookup: CDR1 LGHNA, CDR2 YSLEER. This CDR3 contains 15 residues. V lost 5 bases to trimming and J lost 2 bases, with 14 bases between them. This CDR3 reads CASSRSGPTTDTQYF. The CDR3 bases are TGCGCCAGCAGCAGATCAGGGCCGACCACAGATACGCAGTATTTT.

The chain employs TRBV7-3 and TRBJ2-5; 8 positions match TRBD2. CDR1 and CDR2 (germline): SGHTA, FQGTGA. The V and J ends lost 5 bases and 0 bases, in that order; junction bases with no gene match: 11. The CDR3 has 17 residues. This CDR3 is CASSKNGLAGNQETQYF. CDR3 nucleotide sequence: TGTGCCAGCAGCAAAAACGGTCTAGCGGGCAACCAAGAGACCCAGTACTTC.

For this clone: A read error may explain this, as a much larger clone is one base away. The same CDR3 arises from other DNA sequences in this sample as well. The V call is TRBV5-5, the J call TRBJ2-7, with 9 bases fitting TRBD1. CDR3 length: 12 amino acids. V lost 3 bases and J lost 7; bases outside the gene matches: 2. Germline loops: CDR1 SGHKS, CDR2 YYEKEE (reference sequence). CDR3 residues: CASSWTGEEQYF. The CDR3 DNA is TGTGCCAGCAGCTGGACAGGGGAGGAGCAGTACTTC.

The rearrangement links TRBV5-5 to TRBJ1-5; 12 bases match TRBD1. Germline assignment: CDR1 SGHKS and CDR2 YYEKEE (reference sequence). CDR3 length: 16 amino acids. V lost 4 bases to trimming and J lost 4 bases; unmatched junction nucleotides: 6. Here the CDR3 DNA reads TGTGCCAGCAGCACCTGGGACAGGGGGCGGAATCAGCCCCAGCATTTT. Translated: CASSTWDRGRNQPQHF. Full variable domain (remainder filled in from reference TRBV5-5 and TRBJ1-5): DAGVTQSPTHLIKTRGQQVTLRCSPISGHKSVSWYQQVLGQGPQFIFQYYEKEERGRGNFPDRFSARQFPNYSSELNVNALLLGDSALYLCASSTWDRGRNQPQHFGDGTRLSIL.

The chain employs TRBV7-9 and TRBJ1-6; D is uncertain. Trimming took 11 bases from V and 0 from J, leaving 14 bases between them. This CDR3 has 15 amino acids. Germline CDR1 and CDR2: SEHNR and FQNEAQ (reference sequence). The DNA for the CDR3 is TGTGCCTCCGGCCAGGCAAGCTCCTATAATTCACCCCTCCACTTT. It codes for CASGQASSYNSPLHF.

This clone was observed once. This chain connects TRBV18 to TRBJ2-3; D call uncertain. The V end was cut by 3 bases, the J end by 3 bases, with 19 bases between. Germline V gives CDR1 KGHSH, CDR2 LQKENI. CDR3 length: 17 amino acids. DNA for the CDR3: TGTGCCAGCTCACCTACTCGAGCAAGTGGTGGTACAGATACGCAGTATTTT. Residues: CASSPTRASGGTDTQYF.

The gene calls are TRBV2 and TRBJ2-1, with 7 bases lining up with TRBD2. Per the germline V gene, CDR1 is SNHLY and CDR2 is FYNNEI. The CDR3 is 14 amino acids. Losses at the gene ends were 7 bases for V and 7 bases for J; bases not matched to a gene: 10. This chain's CDR3 is CASIRGEGSNEQFF. CDR3 bases: TGTGCCAGCATACGGGGGGAGGGTTCGAATGAGCAGTTCTTC. Drawing the rest from reference TRBV2 and TRBJ2-1, the complete variable domain is EPEVTQTPSHQVTQMGQEVILRCVPISNHLYFYWYRQILGQKVEFLVSFYNNEISEKSEIFDDQFSVERPDGSNFTLKIRSTKLEDSAMYFCASIRGEGSNEQFFGPGTRLTVL.

The chain joins TRBV12-2 to TRBJ2-1; the D segment call TRBD2 is taken from the table without a DNA check. TRBV12-2 has pseudogene status. This CDR3 has 14 residues. CDR3 in DNA: TGTGCAAGTCGCTTAGGGACGGGGGGCAATGAGCAGTTCTTC. Its translation: CASRLGTGGNEQFF.

The chain recombines TRBV5-5 with TRBJ1-5, with D possibly being TRBD1 (6 bases). The CDR3 is 16 amino acids. The germline V gene has CDR1 SGHKS and CDR2 YYEKEE (reference sequence). Trimming stripped 2 bases from V and 0 bases from J, with 12 bases between. The CDR3 coding sequence is TGTGCCAGCAGCTTTTCCTCAGGGGTTAGCAATCAGCCCCAGCATTTT. Translating gives CASSFSSGVSNQPQHF.

This clone is categorized as medium-sized. J is TRBJ2-3 and V is TRBV7-9, with 9 nucleotides matching TRBD1. J lost 5 bases, V lost 5 bases, and 5 bases had no gene match. CDR3 length: 14 residues. The germline CDR1 and CDR2 sequences are SEHNR and FQNEAQ (reference sequence). This CDR3 is CASSTGQGIDTQYF. CDR3 DNA sequence: TGTGCCAGCAGCACGGGACAGGGAATAGATACGCAGTATTTT.